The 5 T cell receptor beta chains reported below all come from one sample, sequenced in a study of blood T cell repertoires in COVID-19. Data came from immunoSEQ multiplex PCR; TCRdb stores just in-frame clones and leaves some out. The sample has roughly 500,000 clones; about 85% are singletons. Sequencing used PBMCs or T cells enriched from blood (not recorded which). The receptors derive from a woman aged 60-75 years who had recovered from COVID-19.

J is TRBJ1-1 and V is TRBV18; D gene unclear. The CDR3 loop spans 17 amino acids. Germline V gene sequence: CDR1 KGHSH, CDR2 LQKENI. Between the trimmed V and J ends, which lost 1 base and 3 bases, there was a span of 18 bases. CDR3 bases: TGTGCCAGCTCACCACTAGCTTTTAGATCGGAGGACACTGAAGCTTTCTTT. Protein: CASSPLAFRSEDTEAFF.

The CDR3 region has the DNA TGTGCCAGCAGTTACTCGATGACAGTGAACACTGAAGCTTTCTTT. Its translation: CASSYSMTVNTEAFF. The V call is TRBV6-5, the J call TRBJ1-1; perhaps TRBD1 as D (5 bases). Germline V CDR1 and CDR2: MNHEY, SVGAGI. This CDR3 is built from 15 residues. Trimming cost V 0 bases and J 0 bases, with 8 bases left between them.

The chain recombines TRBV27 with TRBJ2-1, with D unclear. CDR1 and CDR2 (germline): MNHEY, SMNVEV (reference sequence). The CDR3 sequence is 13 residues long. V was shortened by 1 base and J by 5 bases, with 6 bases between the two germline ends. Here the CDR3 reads CASSLWANNEQFF. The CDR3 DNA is TGTGCCAGCAGTTTATGGGCTAACAATGAGCAGTTCTTC.

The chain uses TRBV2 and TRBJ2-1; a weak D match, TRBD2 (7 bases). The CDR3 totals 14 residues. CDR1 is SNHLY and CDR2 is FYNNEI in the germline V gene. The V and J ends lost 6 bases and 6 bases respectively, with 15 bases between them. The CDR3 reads CASSAGAFLNEQFF. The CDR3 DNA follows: TGTGCCAGCAGCGCGGGGGCCTTCCTCAATGAGCAGTTCTTC.

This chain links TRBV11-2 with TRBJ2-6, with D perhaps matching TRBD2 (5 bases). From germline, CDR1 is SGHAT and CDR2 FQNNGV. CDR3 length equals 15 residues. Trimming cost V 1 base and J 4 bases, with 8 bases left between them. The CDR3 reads CASSLGGSGANVLTF. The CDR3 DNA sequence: TGTGCCAGCAGCTTAGGAGGGTCCGGGGCCAACGTCCTGACTTTC.